This T cell receptor (beta chain) is from a study of T cell responses to AZD1222 COVID-19 vaccine. Overall study findings and caveats: Nearly half of the spike-specific TCRs reportedly recognize variant regions that carry no mutations.

Trimming shortened V by 5 bases and J by 4 bases, and 9 bases separated the two germline ends. The CDR3 is made up of 13 amino acids. Looked up from germline, CDR1 is SGHTA and CDR2 is FQGNSA. Clones were read by immunoSEQ multiplex PCR, and TCRdb kept only the in-frame ones, dropping some. The sample consists of 210,000 or so clones, roughly 91% of them appearing once. Worth noting for this clone: Its antigen remains unidentified.

The V and J genes are TRBV7-2 and TRBJ1-3, with D perhaps matching TRBD1 (5 bases). The sequence was collected from an adult in good health. Sequenced here: peripheral blood, sampled on day 0 of MenACWY control vaccination. This chain's CDR3 is CASSPGGGNTIYF. The CDR3 DNA follows: TGTGCCAGCAGCCCGGGGGGGGGAAACACCATATATTTT.